This T cell receptor (beta chain) was recovered during a study of identical twins. Whole-study findings and limits: Conclusions were drawn cross-sectionally by statistical analysis, without following the same donors.

As for this clonotype: Antigen unknown.

Carrying unique molecular identifiers, the cDNA also gained a universal primer site through template switching. TCRdb re-derived calls from the 5' RACE reads in MiXCR, one entry per CDR3 protein. The table has hundreds of thousands of distinct CDR3 sequences, 8.6% seen once; the top ten hold 0.8% to 1%. Deletions cut 7 bases from V and 2 bases from J, with 16 bases between. This CDR3 region has 14 residues. Germline lookup yields CDR1 SGHRS and CDR2 YFSETQ. This sample also appeared in a second study, on yellow fever vaccine responses in identical twins.

The sequencing sample was made of PBMCs. This TCR was recovered from a woman in her late teens or twenties in good health. The chain couples TRBV5-1 to TRBJ2-7; D could derive from TRBD1 or TRBD2 (5 bases each). The CDR3 here is CASCRDGRTYEQYF. The CDR3 DNA reads TGCGCCAGCTGCCGGGACGGAAGAACCTACGAGCAGTACTTC.